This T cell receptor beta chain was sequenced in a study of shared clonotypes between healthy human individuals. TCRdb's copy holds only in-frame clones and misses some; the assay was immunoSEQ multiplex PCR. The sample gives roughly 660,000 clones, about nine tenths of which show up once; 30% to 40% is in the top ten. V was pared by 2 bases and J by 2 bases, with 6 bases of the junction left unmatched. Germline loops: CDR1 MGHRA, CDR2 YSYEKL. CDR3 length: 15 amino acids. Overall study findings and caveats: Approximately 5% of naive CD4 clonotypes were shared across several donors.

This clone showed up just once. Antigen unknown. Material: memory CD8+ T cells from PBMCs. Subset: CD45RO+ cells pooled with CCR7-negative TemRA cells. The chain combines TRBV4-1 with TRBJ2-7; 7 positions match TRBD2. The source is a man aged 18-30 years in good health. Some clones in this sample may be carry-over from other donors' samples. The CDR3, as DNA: TGCGCCAGCAGCCAACAGCGGGGACCAGCCTACGAGCAGTACTTC. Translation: CASSQQRGPAYEQYF.